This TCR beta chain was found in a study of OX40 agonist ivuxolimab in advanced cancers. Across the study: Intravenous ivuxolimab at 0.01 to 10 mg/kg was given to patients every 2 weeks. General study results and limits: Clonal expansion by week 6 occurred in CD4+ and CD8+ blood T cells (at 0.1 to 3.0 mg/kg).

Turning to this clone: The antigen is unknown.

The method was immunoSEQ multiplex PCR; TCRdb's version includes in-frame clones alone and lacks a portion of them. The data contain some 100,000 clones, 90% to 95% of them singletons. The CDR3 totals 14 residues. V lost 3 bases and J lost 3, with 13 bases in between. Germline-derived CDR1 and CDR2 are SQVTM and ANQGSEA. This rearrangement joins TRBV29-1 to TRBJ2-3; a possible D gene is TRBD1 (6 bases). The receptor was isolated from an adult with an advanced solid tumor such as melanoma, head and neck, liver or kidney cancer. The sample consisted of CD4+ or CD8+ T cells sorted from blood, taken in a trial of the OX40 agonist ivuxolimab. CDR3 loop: CSVEAGARTDTQYF. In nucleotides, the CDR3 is TGCAGCGTTGAGGCAGGGGCCCGAACAGATACGCAGTATTTT.